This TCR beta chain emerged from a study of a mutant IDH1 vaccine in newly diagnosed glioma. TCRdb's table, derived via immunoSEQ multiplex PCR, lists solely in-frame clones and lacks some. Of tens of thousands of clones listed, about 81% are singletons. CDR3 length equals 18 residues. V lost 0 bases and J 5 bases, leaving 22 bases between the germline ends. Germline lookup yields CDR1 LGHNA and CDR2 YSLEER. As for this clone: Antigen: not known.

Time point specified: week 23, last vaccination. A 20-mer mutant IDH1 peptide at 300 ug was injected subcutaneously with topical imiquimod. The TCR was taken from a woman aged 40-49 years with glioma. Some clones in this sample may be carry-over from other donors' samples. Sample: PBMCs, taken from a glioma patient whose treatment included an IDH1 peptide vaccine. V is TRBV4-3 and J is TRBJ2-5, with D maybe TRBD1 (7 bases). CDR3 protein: CASSQDLAARGTEETQYF. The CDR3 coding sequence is TGCGCCAGCAGCCAAGATTTAGCGGCCAGGGGGACGGAGGAGACCCAGTACTTC.